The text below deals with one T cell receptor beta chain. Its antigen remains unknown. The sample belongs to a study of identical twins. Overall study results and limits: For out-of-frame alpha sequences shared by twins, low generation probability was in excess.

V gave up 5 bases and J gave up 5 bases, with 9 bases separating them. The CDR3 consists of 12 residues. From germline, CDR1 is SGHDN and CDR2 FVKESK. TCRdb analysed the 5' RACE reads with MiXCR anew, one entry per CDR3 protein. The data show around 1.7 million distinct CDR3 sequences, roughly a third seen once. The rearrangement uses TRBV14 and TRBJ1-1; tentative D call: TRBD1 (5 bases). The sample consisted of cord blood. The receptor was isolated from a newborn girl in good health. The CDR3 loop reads CASSRGTTEAFF. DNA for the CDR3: TGTGCCAGCAGCAGAGGGACGACTGAAGCTTTCTTT.